The clone carrying this T cell receptor beta chain was counted at least ten times. Its specificity is unknown. Using RNA template, CDR3s of TCR alpha and beta were amplified with iRepertoire arm-PCR. One entry per CDR3 protein, called by TCRdb with MiXCR from the multiplex PCR reads. The sample records a few hundred thousand distinct CDR3 sequences, about 40% being singletons. The CDR3 runs 14 residues. V lost 5 bases to trimming and J lost 4 bases, with 17 bases between them. Germline values: CDR1 DFQATT, CDR2 SNEGSKA (reference sequence). These data come from a study of glioma-infiltrating T cells. Study-wide findings and caveats: Tissue-blood divergence was below expectation in non-neoplastic patients, above in gliomas.

V is TRBV20-1 and J is TRBJ1-1; D may be TRBD1 (5 bases). The clonotype was recovered from a human donor with low-grade glioma or glioblastoma, undergoing nonglioma brain surgery, or in good health (not recorded which). The material sequenced was glioma tissue, nonneoplastic brain tissue, or PBMCs (not recorded which). The CDR3 here is CSASSGTPTTEAFF. The CDR3 coding sequence is TGCAGTGCTTCCTCCGGGACCCCGACCACTGAAGCTTTCTTT.